Following are 13 T cell receptor beta chains from one sample sequenced in a study of naive and memory T cell subsets. An equimolar mix of two oligonucleotides served as the beta constant-region primer for TRBC1 and TRBC2. The ligated cDNA underwent four PCR rounds using SP2 and nested alpha and beta constant-region primers. TCRdb recomputed calls from the UMI-ligation and nested PCR reads with MiXCR, one row per CDR3 protein. The sample consists of around 110,000 distinct CDR3 sequences, about 36% of them appearing once. The source material was central memory CD4+ T cells from blood. Receptors originate from a human donor in good health.

The V call is TRBV27, the J call TRBJ2-1; D is possibly TRBD2 (5 bases). From germline, CDR1 is MNHEY and CDR2 SMNVEV (reference sequence). The CDR3 extends over 17 amino acids. V was pared by 5 bases and J by 0 bases, with 17 bases between. The CDR3 coding sequence is TGTGCCAGCAGTATGGGAAAGCGGAGAGGCTCCTACAATGAGCAGTTCTTC. Translation: CASSMGKRRGSYNEQFF.

The genes are TRBV6-2 or TRBV6-3 and TRBJ1-5; D is uncertain. The length of the CDR3 is 16 residues. Germline CDR1 and CDR2: MNHEY and SVGEGT. V was clipped by 8 bases and J by 2 bases, with 19 bases between them. The CDR3 here is CASGHGPYNGNQPQHF. For the CDR3, the DNA is TGTGCCAGCGGTCATGGGCCATATAATGGCAATCAGCCCCAGCATTTT.

J is TRBJ2-2 and V is TRBV29-1, with TRBD1 matching over 8 bases. Germline V gives CDR1 SQVTM, CDR2 ANQGSEA. Trimming cost V 4 bases and J 0 bases; bases outside gene matches: 4. The CDR3 contains 15 residues. CDR3 loop: CSVGAGGANTGELFF. The CDR3 DNA reads TGCAGCGTTGGGGCAGGGGGCGCGAACACCGGGGAGCTGTTTTTT.

The chain employs TRBV20-1 and TRBJ2-1, with D tentatively TRBD1 or TRBD2 (5 bases each). V was clipped by 3 bases and J by 2 bases, with 14 bases between them. Germline V gene sequence: CDR1 DFQATT, CDR2 SNEGSKA (reference sequence). The CDR3 runs 15 residues. This CDR3 is CSASGRDGTYNEQFF. CDR3 nucleotides: TGCAGTGCTAGCGGCAGGGACGGGACCTACAATGAGCAGTTCTTC.

The rearrangement joins TRBV7-3 to TRBJ1-6; D is uncertain. In germline, CDR1 is SGHTA, CDR2 FQGTGA. V lost 2 bases to trimming and J lost 6 bases, with 8 bases between them. The CDR3 covers 14 residues. The CDR3 DNA reads TGTGCCAGCAGCTTAGGGCATAGTAATTCACCCCTCCACTTT. Protein sequence: CASSLGHSNSPLHF.

The chain couples TRBV28 to TRBJ2-1; possibly TRBD2 for D (6 bases). Trimming took off 6 bases at V and 4 bases at J, with 16 bases between the two ends. This CDR3 has 15 amino acids. Germline V lookup: CDR1 MDHEN, CDR2 SYDVKM. CDR3 in DNA: TGTGCCAGCAGAAATAGCGGACCGCTTTACAATGAGCAGTTCTTC. This translates into CASRNSGPLYNEQFF. Based on the CDR3 plus reference TRBV28 and TRBJ2-1, the full variable domain is DVKVTQSSRYLVKRTGEKVFLECVQDMDHENMFWYRQDPGLGLRLIYFSYDVKMKEKGDIPEGYSVSREKKERFSLILESASTNQTSMYLCASRNSGPLYNEQFFGPGTRLTVL.

The rearrangement links TRBV20-1 to TRBJ1-5, with a possible D match to TRBD1 (6 bases). This CDR3 comprises 16 residues. Germline V CDR1 and CDR2: DFQATT, SNEGSKA (reference sequence). V lost 3 bases, J lost 0 bases, and 15 bases lay in between. The CDR3 nucleotides read TGCAGTGCTAGTATGGGACATAAGGTTAGCAATCAGCCCCAGCATTTT. This translates into CSASMGHKVSNQPQHF.

This clonotype was counted many times. CDR3 DNA: TGCAGTGCTAGTCCGGGACTAGCGGGAGTAGCGAACATTCAGTACTTC. Translating gives CSASPGLAGVANIQYF. The chain uses TRBV20-1 and TRBJ2-4; TRBD2 matches 14 bases. This CDR3 spans 16 amino acids. Germline V gives CDR1 DFQATT, CDR2 SNEGSKA (reference sequence). The ends lost 3 bases at V and 7 bases at J; junction bases unmatched: 8.

This clonotype came up a few times. The chain joins TRBV28 to TRBJ2-1; 7 bases are a match to TRBD2. Looked up from germline, CDR1 is MDHEN and CDR2 is SYDVKM. The V gene end was trimmed by 6 bases and the J gene end by 0 bases; junction bases not matched to a gene: 8. CDR3 length: 16 residues. The CDR3 here is CASSTVRDYSYNEQFF. Here the CDR3 DNA reads TGTGCCAGCAGCACCGTCCGGGACTACTCCTACAATGAGCAGTTCTTC.

V gene TRBV20-1 combines with J gene TRBJ2-7; D is possibly TRBD1 (6 bases). V was shortened by 0 bases and J by 4 bases, with 16 bases between the two germline ends. CDR3 size: 15 residues. CDR1 DFQATT and CDR2 SNEGSKA come from the germline V gene (reference sequence). The CDR3 DNA reads as TGCAGTGCTAGAGACTCAACAGGGAGCCAATACGAGCAGTACTTC. The encoded protein is CSARDSTGSQYEQYF.

In its sample, this clonotype was seen a few times. The genes are TRBV29-1 and TRBJ1-3; D is unresolved. V dropped 4 bases and J dropped 4 bases, with 5 bases sitting between them. Germline CDR1 and CDR2: SQVTM and ANQGSEA. The CDR3 extends over 11 amino acids. CDR3 DNA: TGCAGCGTTGGTTCCGGAAACACCATATATTTT. Protein sequence: CSVGSGNTIYF.

DNA for the CDR3: TGTGCCAGCAGCCCCCGAAGGGGAAGCGTGTCCTACAATGAGCAGTTCTTC. Its protein is CASSPRRGSVSYNEQFF. The chain joins TRBV3-1 to TRBJ2-1; weak D call: TRBD1 (5 bases). The CDR3 length is 17 residues. The V and J ends lost 4 bases and 1 base respectively, with 17 bases between them. Germline V gene sequence: CDR1 LGHDT, CDR2 YNNKEL (reference sequence).

This clonotype was observed a handful of times. The chain combines TRBV30 with TRBJ1-4, with 8 bases aligning to TRBD1. V gave up 0 bases and J gave up 8 bases; unmatched junction bases: 5. Germline V gene lookup returns CDR1 GTSNPN and CDR2 SVGIG (reference sequence). CDR3 length: 14 residues. The CDR3 sequence is CAWSVQGAGEKLFF. In DNA, the CDR3 is TGTGCCTGGAGTGTTCAGGGGGCTGGGGAAAAACTGTTTTTT. Variable domain in full (rest from reference TRBV30 and TRBJ1-4): SQTIHQWPATLVQPVGSPLSLECTVEGTSNPNLYWYRQAAGRGLQLLFYSVGIGQISSEVPQNLSASRPQDRQFILSSKKLLLSDSGFYLCAWSVQGAGEKLFFGSGTQLSVL.